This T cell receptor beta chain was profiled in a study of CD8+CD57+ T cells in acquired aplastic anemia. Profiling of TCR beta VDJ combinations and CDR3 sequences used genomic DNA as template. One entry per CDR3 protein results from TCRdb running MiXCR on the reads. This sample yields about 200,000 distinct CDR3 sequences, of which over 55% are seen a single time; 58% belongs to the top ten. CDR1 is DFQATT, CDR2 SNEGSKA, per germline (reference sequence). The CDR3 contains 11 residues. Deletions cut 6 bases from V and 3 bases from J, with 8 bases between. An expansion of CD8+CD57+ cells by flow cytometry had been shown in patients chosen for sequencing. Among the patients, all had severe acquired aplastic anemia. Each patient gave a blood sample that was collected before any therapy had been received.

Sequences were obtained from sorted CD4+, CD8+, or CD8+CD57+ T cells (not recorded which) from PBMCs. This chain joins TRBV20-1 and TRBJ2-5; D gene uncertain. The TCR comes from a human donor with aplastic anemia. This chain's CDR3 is CSAVREETQYF. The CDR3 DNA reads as TGCAGTGCCGTTAGGGAAGAGACCCAGTACTTC.